Below are 9 T cell receptor beta chains sequenced from a single sample in a study of blood T cell repertoires in COVID-19. The assay was immunoSEQ multiplex PCR, and TCRdb's table has in-frame clones only and misses some. The sample lists under 300,000 clones, approximately 90% occurring once. Sequenced: PBMCs or T cells enriched from blood (not recorded which). The receptors were gathered from a human donor in a cohort exposed to, infected with or recovered from COVID-19 (not recorded which). The donor label of this sample is uncertain.

V usage is TRBV6-5 and J usage is TRBJ2-7, with D perhaps matching TRBD2 (5 bases). The CDR3 sequence is 11 residues long. V was trimmed by 5 bases and J by 4 bases, leaving 6 bases between them. CDR1 is MNHEY and CDR2 is SVGAGI in the germline V gene. CDR3 sequence: CASSRLYEQYF. CDR3 coding DNA: TGTGCCAGCAGTCGACTATACGAGCAGTACTTC.

The chain uses TRBV24-1 and TRBJ2-5, with D maybe TRBD1 (5 bases). Germline V gene lookup returns CDR1 KGHDR and CDR2 SFDVKD. The V end was cut by 4 bases, the J end by 5 bases, with 10 bases between. The CDR3 covers 13 residues. CDR3 in DNA: TGTGCCACCAGTGAGGGGCCAGGGGAGACCCAGTACTTC. It specifies CATSEGPGETQYF.

J is TRBJ1-2 and V is TRBV6-5; unclear D gene. Germline values: CDR1 MNHEY, CDR2 SVGAGI. V shed 0 bases and J shed 3 bases, with 8 bases lying between them. The length of the CDR3 is 14 residues. CDR3 DNA sequence: TGTGCCAGCAGTTACTCTTCGGCGGACTATGGCTACACCTTC. It specifies CASSYSSADYGYTF.

The rearrangement uses TRBV30 and TRBJ1-6; possible D gene TRBD1, 6 bases. Trimming cost V 3 bases and J 6 bases, with 9 bases left between them. The CDR3 has 13 amino acids. Germline loops: CDR1 GTSNPN, CDR2 SVGIG (reference sequence). The CDR3 region has the DNA TGTGCCTGGAGGGACAGTGGTAATTCACCCCTCCACTTT. Translated, it gives CAWRDSGNSPLHF.

This clone was counted a single time. The chain has TRBV6-2 or TRBV6-3 and TRBJ2-7; TRBD1 agrees at 9 bases. Losses at the gene ends were 6 bases for V and 3 bases for J; bases not matched to a gene: 9. The CDR3 sequence is 15 residues long. The germline gives CDR1 MNHEY, CDR2 SVGEGT. The CDR3 protein is CASSPIRDRVYEQYF. In DNA, the CDR3 is TGTGCCAGCAGCCCTATCCGGGACAGGGTCTACGAGCAGTACTTC.

The gene calls are TRBV7-9 and TRBJ2-1, with 13 nucleotides matching TRBD2. V lost 3 bases, J lost 8 bases, and 7 bases stayed unmatched. The CDR3 spans 16 residues. The germline V gene has CDR1 SEHNR and CDR2 FQNEAQ (reference sequence). This CDR3 is CASSFSTSGGTHEQFF. For the CDR3, the DNA is TGTGCCAGCAGCTTTTCGACTAGCGGGGGGACCCATGAGCAGTTCTTC.

The chain recombines TRBV10-1 with TRBJ2-3; a weak D match, TRBD1 (6 bases). The CDR3 is 15 amino acids. Trimming left V 8 bases short and J 4 bases short, with 19 bases between. Looked up from germline, CDR1 is WNHNN and CDR2 is SYGVQD (reference sequence). The CDR3 spells CASSKRTGLADTQYF. The CDR3 DNA is TGCGCCAGCTCAAAGAGAACAGGGCTCGCAGATACGCAGTATTTT.

The chain joins TRBV5-5 to TRBJ1-5, with a tentative D call TRBD1 (5 bases). The CDR3 extends over 16 amino acids. The germline V gene has CDR1 SGHKS and CDR2 YYEKEE (reference sequence). Trimming removed 1 base at V and 4 bases at J, with 15 bases between. CDR3 coding DNA: TGTGCCAGCAGCTTGACGGGGGTAGGGTCGAATCAGCCCCAGCATTTT. Amino acids: CASSLTGVGSNQPQHF.

V usage is TRBV11-2 and J usage is TRBJ1-5; D is possibly TRBD1 (5 bases). Deletions cut 3 bases from V and 9 bases from J, with 9 bases between. This CDR3 has 12 residues. Germline-derived CDR1 and CDR2 are SGHAT and FQNNGV. CDR3 bases: TGTGCCAGCAGCTTGGGGGGTGGGCCCCAGCATTTT. It encodes CASSLGGGPQHF.